The next 30 T cell receptor beta chains were all read from a single sample in a study of CD8+ T cells in alopecia areata. Following RNA extraction, reverse transcription yielded cDNA that acted as the sequencing template. Using immunoSEQ multiplex PCR, the repertoire was profiled, and TCRdb retains in-frame clones only, with some absent. The table shows 12,000 or so clones, with 60% occurring only once. Specimens obtained from alopecia areata patients comprised lesional scalp punch biopsies and peripheral blood. Specimen: skin. These receptors all stem from a human donor with alopecia areata.

The CDR3 region has the DNA TGTGCCAGCAATTTCCTATCCTCCTACAATGAGCAGTTCTTC. It is translated as CASNFLSSYNEQFF. The gene calls are TRBV27 and TRBJ2-1; D not certain. This CDR3 has 14 amino acids. Deletions cut 7 bases from V and 0 bases from J, with 10 bases between. Per the germline V gene, CDR1 is MNHEY and CDR2 is SMNVEV (reference sequence).

The genes are TRBV7-6 and TRBJ2-7, with 8 bases matching TRBD2. CDR3 length: 15 residues. The germline gives CDR1 SGHVS, CDR2 FNYEAQ. V trimming: 2 bases; J trimming: 5 bases; junction bases outside the gene matches: 8. The CDR3, as DNA: TGTGCCAGCAGCTTACTGAGCGGGAGAGGCCACGAGCAGTACTTC. Translated, it gives CASSLLSGRGHEQYF.

The V and J genes are TRBV7-6 and TRBJ2-2, with D perhaps assigned TRBD1 or TRBD2 (5 bases each). With 5 bases removed from V and 0 bases from J, the gap between germline ends came to 13 bases. Per the germline V gene, CDR1 is SGHVS and CDR2 is FNYEAQ. CDR3 length: 16 amino acids. The CDR3 region is CASSVGTTANTGELFF. DNA for the CDR3: TGTGCCAGCAGCGTAGGGACGACAGCGAACACCGGGGAGCTGTTTTTT.

The chain carries TRBV19 and TRBJ1-5, with D unresolved. V dropped 3 bases and J dropped 5 bases, with 8 bases sitting between them. CDR1 and CDR2 (germline): LNHDA, SQIVND (reference sequence). The CDR3 is made up of 13 amino acids. The CDR3 sequence is CASSISQDQPQHF. As DNA, the CDR3 is TGTGCCAGTAGTATCTCCCAGGATCAGCCCCAGCATTTT.

The gene calls are TRBV5-1 and TRBJ2-3, with TRBD1 as a possible D gene (5 bases). CDR3 length: 14 residues. CDR1 is SGHRS and CDR2 is YFSETQ in the germline V gene. The V end lost 4 bases, the J end lost 1 base, and 10 bases lay between the germline ends. As DNA, the CDR3 is TGCGCCAGCAGCGCCCAGGGTGGCACAGATACGCAGTATTTT. Its translation: CASSAQGGTDTQYF.

The rearrangement links TRBV7-9 to TRBJ1-1, with TRBD1 identical over 7 bases. This CDR3 contains 13 residues. V was clipped by 5 bases and J by 7 bases; unmatched bases: 7. Germline assignment: CDR1 SEHNR and CDR2 FQNEAQ (reference sequence). This chain's CDR3 is CASSPRGQDEAFF. The CDR3, as DNA: TGTGCCAGCAGCCCCCGAGGACAGGATGAAGCTTTCTTT. Using reference TRBV7-9 and TRBJ1-1 for the parts outside the CDR3, the full variable domain is DTGVSQNPRHKITKRGQNVTFRCDPISEHNRLYWYRQTLGQGPEFLTYFQNEAQLEKSRLLSDRFSAERPKGSFSTLEIQRTEQGDSAMYLCASSPRGQDEAFFGQGTRLTVV.

The chain recombines TRBV7-2 with TRBJ1-1; D is possibly TRBD1 (5 bases). V gave up 5 bases and J gave up 4 bases, with 14 bases separating them. CDR1 is SGHTA, CDR2 FQGNSA, per germline. The CDR3 extends over 14 amino acids. The CDR3 nucleotides are TGTGCCAGCAGCCGGCCGGGGGGAGGCACTGAAGCTTTCTTT. This translates into CASSRPGGGTEAFF.

Worth noting for this clone: Since a much larger clone is just one base distant, this may be a read error. The identical CDR3 is also encoded by other nucleotide sequences in the sample. V gene TRBV19 combines with J gene TRBJ2-1; TRBD2 is a possible D gene (6 bases). The CDR3 consists of 17 residues. V was trimmed by 4 bases and J by 9 bases, leaving 25 bases between them. Germline CDR1 LNHDA, CDR2 SQIVND (reference sequence). DNA of the CDR3: TGTGCCAGTAGTACCCCGCGTGGAGTCGGGAGAGCCGGTGAGCAGTTCTTC. Translated, it gives CASSTPRGVGRAGEQFF.

J is TRBJ2-5 and V is TRBV7-2; D is unresolved. CDR3 size: 13 residues. The V gene's germline CDR1 is SGHTA and CDR2 FQGNSA. V gave up 4 bases and J gave up 3 bases, with 9 bases separating them. CDR3 sequence reads: CASSSSWKETQYF. CDR3 DNA sequence: TGTGCCAGCAGCTCGTCCTGGAAAGAGACCCAGTACTTC.

The chain has TRBV2 and TRBJ1-5; the D gene is possibly TRBD1 (6 bases). The ends were cut back, 5 bases at V and 6 bases at J, with 14 bases in the middle. This CDR3 contains 14 residues. Germline loops: CDR1 SNHLY, CDR2 FYNNEI. The CDR3 protein is CASSYGQRSQPQHF. The CDR3 region has the DNA TGTGCCAGCAGTTACGGACAGCGGAGTCAGCCCCAGCATTTT.

The J gene is TRBJ2-1, the V gene TRBV28; D might be TRBD1 (5 bases). CDR1 is MDHEN and CDR2 is SYDVKM in the germline V gene. The CDR3 runs to 14 residues. V lost 5 bases, J lost 5 bases, and 13 bases lay in between. The CDR3 here is CASSPLTVNNEQFF. In DNA form, the CDR3 reads TGTGCCAGCAGTCCCCTGACAGTGAACAATGAGCAGTTCTTC.

The V gene is TRBV5-1, the J gene TRBJ2-7; 9 bases map to TRBD1. V trimming: 4 bases; J trimming: 3 bases; junction bases outside the gene matches: 5. The CDR3 spans 14 residues. CDR1 and CDR2 (germline): SGHRS, YFSETQ. In DNA, the CDR3 is TGCGCCAGCAGCCCGGGACAGGGTGGCTACGAGCAGTACTTC. Encoded protein: CASSPGQGGYEQYF.

The chain combines TRBV7-9 with TRBJ2-3; no clear D gene. This CDR3 region has 12 residues. CDR1 is SEHNR and CDR2 is FQNEAQ in the germline V gene (reference sequence). V was shortened by 4 bases and J by 2 bases, with 4 bases between the two germline ends. Here the CDR3 DNA reads TGTGCCAGCAGCTCGATCACAGATACGCAGTATTTT. This gives the protein CASSSITDTQYF.

There are a few counts of this clone. The rearrangement joins TRBV19 to TRBJ1-2, with D unclear. This CDR3 is built from 12 residues. Germline loops: CDR1 LNHDA, CDR2 SQIVND (reference sequence). V lost 6 bases to trimming and J lost 8 bases, with 13 bases between them. The CDR3 DNA reads as TGTGCCAGTAGAAGTACGCGGAGGGGCTACACCTTC. Protein: CASRSTRRGYTF.

V gene TRBV27 combines with J gene TRBJ2-5; 8 bases line up with TRBD1. V dropped 4 bases and J dropped 6; count of bases not matched to a gene: 13. Germline CDR1 reads MNHEY; CDR2 reads SMNVEV (reference sequence). CDR3 size: 16 residues. In DNA, the CDR3 is TGTGCCAGCAGTTACTCCACAACAGGGGACAGGAAGACCCAGTACTTC. This gives the protein CASSYSTTGDRKTQYF.

In its sample, this clone was seen a few times. CDR3 DNA: TGTGCCATCAGTGAAAATGGACAGTACACTGAAGCTTTCTTT. Translated, it gives CAISENGQYTEAFF. The chain combines TRBV10-3 with TRBJ1-1, with TRBD1 as a possible D gene (6 bases). V dropped 3 bases and J dropped 3 bases, with 11 bases sitting between them. There are 14 residues in the CDR3. Germline loops: CDR1 ENHRY, CDR2 SYGVKD.

The J gene is TRBJ2-2, the V gene TRBV28, with D uncertain. V lost 8 bases and J 5 bases, leaving 12 bases between the germline ends. The V gene's germline CDR1 is MDHEN and CDR2 SYDVKM. The CDR3 sequence is 13 residues long. CDR3 protein: CASLLGWTGELFF. Here the CDR3 DNA reads TGTGCCAGCCTCTTGGGATGGACCGGGGAGCTGTTTTTT. The whole variable domain, filled in from reference TRBV28 and TRBJ2-2, reads DVKVTQSSRYLVKRTGEKVFLECVQDMDHENMFWYRQDPGLGLRLIYFSYDVKMKEKGDIPEGYSVSREKKERFSLILESASTNQTSMYLCASLLGWTGELFFGEGSRLTVL.

The rearrangement joins TRBV7-3 to TRBJ2-3; 9 bases agree with TRBD2. Per the germline V gene, CDR1 is SGHTA and CDR2 is FQGTGA. After removal of 5 bases from V and 0 bases from J, the junction contained 6 bases not matched to a gene. CDR3 length equals 16 residues. CDR3 loop: CASSGLTSGSTDTQYF. The CDR3 DNA sequence: TGTGCCAGCAGCGGCCTGACTAGCGGAAGCACAGATACGCAGTATTTT.

The rearrangement links TRBV6-5 to TRBJ2-2; D gene unclear. Germline CDR1 is MNHEY and CDR2 is SVGAGI. The CDR3 length is 15 residues. Trimming cost V 4 bases and J 2 bases, with 11 bases left between them. This CDR3 reads CASSFRTDNTGELFF. The CDR3 coding sequence is TGTGCCAGCAGTTTTCGGACGGATAACACCGGGGAGCTGTTTTTT.

The rearrangement links TRBV29-1 to TRBJ2-3; D is unclear. In germline, CDR1 is SQVTM, CDR2 ANQGSEA. V lost 0 bases to trimming and J lost 4 bases, with 11 bases between them. The CDR3 is made up of 14 amino acids. The CDR3 nucleotides read TGCAGCGTTGAAGACCCCCATTCCGCAGATACGCAGTATTTT. Its protein is CSVEDPHSADTQYF.

This chain uses TRBV14 with TRBJ2-2, with D hard to call. V was trimmed by 3 bases and J by 6 bases, leaving 14 bases between them. Germline V gene data show CDR1 as SGHDN and CDR2 as FVKESK. CDR3 length equals 15 residues. The CDR3 loop is CASSHIKGNPGELFF. CDR3 bases: TGTGCCAGCAGCCATATAAAAGGGAATCCCGGGGAGCTGTTTTTT.

The rearrangement uses TRBV30 and TRBJ1-2; D gene ambiguous. V was pared by 1 base and J by 3 bases, with 6 bases between. Germline CDR1 is GTSNPN and CDR2 is SVGIG (reference sequence). This CDR3 spans 12 amino acids. DNA of the CDR3: TGTGCCTGGAGTGGGGCATACTATGGCTACACCTTC. Protein sequence: CAWSGAYYGYTF.

The chain links TRBV28 to TRBJ2-1, with D possibly being TRBD2 (5 bases). CDR3 size: 11 residues. In germline, CDR1 is MDHEN, CDR2 SYDVKM. V was pared by 8 bases and J by 4 bases, with 6 bases between. CDR3 nucleotides: TGTGCCAGCCAGCGGTACAATGAGCAGTTCTTC. This gives the protein CASQRYNEQFF.

This rearrangement joins TRBV4-3 to TRBJ2-7, with D tentatively TRBD2 (6 bases). V shed 3 bases and J shed 4 bases, with 10 bases lying between them. The germline V gene has CDR1 LGHNA and CDR2 YSLEER. The CDR3 is 13 residues long. The CDR3 DNA follows: TGCGCCAGCAGCCATTATAGCGGATACGAGCAGTACTTC. It translates to CASSHYSGYEQYF.

The rearrangement uses TRBV5-4 and TRBJ2-5; 14 nucleotides match TRBD2. The CDR3 consists of 16 residues. V shed 3 bases and J 6 bases; nucleotides not matched to a gene: 7. Germline values: CDR1 SGHNT, CDR2 YYREEE (reference sequence). CDR3 residues: CASSSGLAGGSKTQYF. The CDR3 region has the DNA TGTGCCAGCAGCTCCGGACTAGCGGGAGGCTCGAAGACCCAGTACTTC.

The gene calls are TRBV18 and TRBJ1-4, with D perhaps TRBD1 (5 bases). CDR3 length: 16 residues. Per germline, CDR1 KGHSH and CDR2 LQKENI. The V gene lost 0 bases and the J gene lost 4 bases, with 12 bases spanning the gap. This CDR3 is CASSPPGGLDNEKLFF. Here the CDR3 DNA reads TGTGCCAGCTCACCACCGGGGGGTCTGGATAATGAAAAACTGTTTTTT.

This clone was seen more than once but under ten times. V and J are TRBV14 and TRBJ2-7; 13 bases are a match to TRBD2. The CDR3 spans 19 residues. The germline V gene encodes CDR1 SGHDN and CDR2 FVKESK. Trimming took 5 bases from V and 2 from J; bases not matched to a gene: 15. CDR3 nucleotide sequence: TGTGCCAGCAGCTCACGAGAGCTCAAGGGGACTAGCGGGACCTACGAGCAGTACTTC. This encodes CASSSRELKGTSGTYEQYF.

V gene TRBV7-8 combines with J gene TRBJ2-7; tentatively, D is TRBD1 (7 bases). The V end lost 0 bases, the J end lost 2 bases, and 26 bases lay between the germline ends. Germline CDR1 and CDR2: SGHVS and FQNEAQ. This CDR3 region has 20 residues. The CDR3 loop reads CASSLAPRTGGWRVPYEQYF. The CDR3 bases are TGTGCCAGCAGCTTAGCCCCCAGGACAGGAGGGTGGCGGGTTCCCTACGAGCAGTACTTC.

This chain connects TRBV2 to TRBJ2-5, with 8 bases fitting TRBD1. V was clipped by 6 bases and J by 4 bases; unmatched bases: 7. This CDR3 comprises 14 residues. Per the germline V gene, CDR1 is SNHLY and CDR2 is FYNNEI. The CDR3 DNA reads as TGTGCCAGCAGCGAGGGGACAGGTGGAGAGACCCAGTACTTC. Protein sequence: CASSEGTGGETQYF.

The V and J genes are TRBV19 and TRBJ2-1, with D unclear. The germline V and J ends were trimmed by 4 bases and 1 base, with 11 bases remaining between them. Germline V lookup: CDR1 LNHDA, CDR2 SQIVND (reference sequence). The CDR3 loop spans 15 amino acids. The CDR3 region has the DNA TGTGCCAGTAGTACCCGACTGGGATCCTACAATGAGCAGTTCTTC. It yields the protein CASSTRLGSYNEQFF.